One and the same sample provided the 8 T cell receptor beta chains below, sequenced in a study of blood T cell repertoires in COVID-19. Profiling relied on immunoSEQ multiplex PCR, and the TCRdb table lists in-frame clones only, not all of them. Among approximately 99,000 clones, about 86% were seen once, and the ten largest hold around 2.1%. Input material: peripheral blood. These receptor sequences come from a man aged 45-65 years with COVID-19, enrolled during active disease.

The rearrangement joins TRBV2 to TRBJ2-1; perhaps TRBD1 as D (8 bases). This CDR3 has 14 residues. Trimming shortened V by 4 bases and J by 5 bases, and 12 bases separated the two germline ends. Germline-derived CDR1 and CDR2 are SNHLY and FYNNEI. Here the CDR3 reads CASSAQGGNNEQFF. CDR3 sequence (DNA): TGTGCCAGCAGTGCACAGGGGGGGAACAATGAGCAGTTCTTC.

The rearrangement links TRBV30 to TRBJ1-3, with TRBD1 identical over 7 bases. Trimming removed 0 bases from V and 0 bases from J; junction bases left unmatched: 8. CDR3 size: 17 residues. Germline-derived CDR1 and CDR2 are GTSNPN and SVGIG (reference sequence). CDR3 bases: TGTGCCTGGAGTGTAGGGGGCAGGCCGAGCTCTGGAAACACCATATATTTT. Protein product: CAWSVGGRPSSGNTIYF.

J is TRBJ2-1 and V is TRBV27; D is perhaps TRBD1 (5 bases). With 7 bases removed from V and 4 bases from J, the gap between germline ends came to 11 bases. The CDR3 spans 13 residues. CDR1 and CDR2 (germline): MNHEY, SMNVEV (reference sequence). The DNA of the CDR3 is TGTGCCAGCACAGGGTCAGCGTACAATGAGCAGTTCTTC. The encoded protein is CASTGSAYNEQFF.

The genes are TRBV30 and TRBJ1-3, with D perhaps matching TRBD1 (6 bases). Trimming removed 6 bases at V and 1 base at J, with 7 bases between. Germline CDR1 reads GTSNPN; CDR2 reads SVGIG (reference sequence). The CDR3 consists of 12 residues. CDR3 protein: CACRGSGNTIYF. The CDR3 DNA follows: TGTGCCTGCAGGGGTTCTGGAAACACCATATATTTT.

The chain recombines TRBV9 with TRBJ1-3; a possible D gene is TRBD1 (5 bases). Germline V gene data show CDR1 as SGDLS and CDR2 as YYNGEE. Trimming left V 0 bases short and J 4 bases short, with 11 bases between. The CDR3 sequence is 15 residues long. CDR3 bases: TGTGCCAGCAGCGTAGATGCAGGGCCCGGAAACACCATATATTTT. Translating it yields CASSVDAGPGNTIYF.

V gene TRBV28 combines with J gene TRBJ2-6; a possible D gene is TRBD1 (6 bases). With 3 bases removed from V and 1 base from J, the gap between germline ends came to 22 bases. The CDR3 contains 20 residues. Germline V gene data show CDR1 as MDHEN and CDR2 as SYDVKM. The CDR3, as DNA: TGTGCCAGCAGTTTTCCGACAGGCGGCTTTTGGGTTTCTGGGGCCAACGTCCTGACTTTC. Its translation is CASSFPTGGFWVSGANVLTF.

This chain connects TRBV18 to TRBJ2-7; 8 bases fit TRBD2. The CDR3 length is 13 residues. Germline V gene lookup returns CDR1 KGHSH and CDR2 LQKENI. V shed 5 bases, J shed 3 bases, and the junction held 3 bases outside the gene matches. For the CDR3, the DNA is TGTGCCAGCTCATACGGGACTAGCTACGAGCAGTACTTC. It translates to CASSYGTSYEQYF.

This clone appeared once. This chain uses TRBV4-1 with TRBJ2-7; D might be TRBD1 (6 bases). Trimming removed 1 base at V and 2 bases at J, with 6 bases between. The CDR3 is 13 amino acids. From germline, CDR1 is MGHRA and CDR2 YSYEKL. The DNA for the CDR3 is TGCGCCAGCAGCCAAGCAGGGGCCTACGAGCAGTACTTC. Protein product: CASSQAGAYEQYF.